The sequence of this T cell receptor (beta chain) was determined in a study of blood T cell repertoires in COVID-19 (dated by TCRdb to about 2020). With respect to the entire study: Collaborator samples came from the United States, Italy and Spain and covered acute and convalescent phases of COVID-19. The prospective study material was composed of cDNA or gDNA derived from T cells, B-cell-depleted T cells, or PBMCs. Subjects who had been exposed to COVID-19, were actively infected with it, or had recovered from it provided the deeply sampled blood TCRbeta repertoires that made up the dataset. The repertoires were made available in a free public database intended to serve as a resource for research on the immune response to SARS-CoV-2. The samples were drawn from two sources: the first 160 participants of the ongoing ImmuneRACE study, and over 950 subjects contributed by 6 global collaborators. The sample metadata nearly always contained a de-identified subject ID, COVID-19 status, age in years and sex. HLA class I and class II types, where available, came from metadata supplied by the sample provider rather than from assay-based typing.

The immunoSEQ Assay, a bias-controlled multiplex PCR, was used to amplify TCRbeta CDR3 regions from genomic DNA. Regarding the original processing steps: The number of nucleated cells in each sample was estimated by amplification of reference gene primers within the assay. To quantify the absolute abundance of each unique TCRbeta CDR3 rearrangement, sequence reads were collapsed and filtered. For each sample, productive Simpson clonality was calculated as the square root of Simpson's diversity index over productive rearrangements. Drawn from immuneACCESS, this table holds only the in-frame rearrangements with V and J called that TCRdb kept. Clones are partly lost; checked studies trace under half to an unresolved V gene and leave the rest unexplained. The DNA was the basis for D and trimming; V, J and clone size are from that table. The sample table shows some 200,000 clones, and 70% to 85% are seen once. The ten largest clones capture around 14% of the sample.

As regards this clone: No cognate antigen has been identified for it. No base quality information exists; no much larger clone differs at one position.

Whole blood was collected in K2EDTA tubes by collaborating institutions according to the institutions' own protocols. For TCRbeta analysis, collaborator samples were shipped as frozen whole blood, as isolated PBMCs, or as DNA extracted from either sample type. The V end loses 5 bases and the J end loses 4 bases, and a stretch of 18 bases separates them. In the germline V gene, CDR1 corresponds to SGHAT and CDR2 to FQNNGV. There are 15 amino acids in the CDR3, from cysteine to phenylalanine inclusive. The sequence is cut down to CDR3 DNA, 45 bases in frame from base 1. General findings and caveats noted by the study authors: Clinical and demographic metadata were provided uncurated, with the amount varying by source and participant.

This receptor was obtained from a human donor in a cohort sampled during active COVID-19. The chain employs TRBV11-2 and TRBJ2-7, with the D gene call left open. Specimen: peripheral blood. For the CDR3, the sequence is CASSPGVARPYEQYF. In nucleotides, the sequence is TGTGCCAGCAGCCCTGGTGTGGCTAGACCTTACGAGCAGTACTTC.